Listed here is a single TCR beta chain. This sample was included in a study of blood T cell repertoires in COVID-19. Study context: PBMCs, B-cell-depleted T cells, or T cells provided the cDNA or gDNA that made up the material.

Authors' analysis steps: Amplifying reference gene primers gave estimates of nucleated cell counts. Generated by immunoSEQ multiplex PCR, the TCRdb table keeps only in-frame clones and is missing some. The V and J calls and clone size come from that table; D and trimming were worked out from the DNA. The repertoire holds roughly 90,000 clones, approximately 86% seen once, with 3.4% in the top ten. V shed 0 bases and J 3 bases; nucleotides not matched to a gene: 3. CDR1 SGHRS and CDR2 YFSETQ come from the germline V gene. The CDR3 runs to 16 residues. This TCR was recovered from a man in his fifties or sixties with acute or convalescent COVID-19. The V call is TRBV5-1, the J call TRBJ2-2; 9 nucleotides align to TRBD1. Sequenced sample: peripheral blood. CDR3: CASSLDGTGYTGELFF. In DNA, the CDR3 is TGCGCCAGCAGCTTGGACGGGACAGGGTACACCGGGGAGCTGTTTTTT.